One TCR beta chain is described in this entry. What it binds is unknown. The sample originates from a study of post-analysis software for immune sequencing data. Incorporated into the TCR beta cDNA libraries were unique molecular identifiers, which served to reduce PCR and sequencing biases. T cells numbering about 0.85 to 10 million yielded cDNA molecules that totaled some 500,000. One entry per CDR3 protein results from TCRdb running MiXCR on the PCR reads. The data hold 380,000 or so distinct CDR3 sequences, with roughly 30% observed a single time. Whole-study results and caveats: Batch-matched samples strongly co-clustered by F measure. Roughly 5 TRBV segments occurring more often in patients than controls included TRBV5-6, TRBV5-1 and TRBV20-1. Compared against controls, patients with multiple sclerosis displayed significantly lower normalized Chao1 diversity.

The CDR3 covers 12 residues. The V and J ends lost 7 bases and 6 bases respectively, with 9 bases between them. J is TRBJ2-2 and V is TRBV12-3 or TRBV12-4; D is undetermined. Sequenced sample: blood. This clonotype was sampled from a girl aged 5-17 years with multiple sclerosis. CDR3 DNA: TGTGCCAGCAAGACTGGGGCCGGGGAGCTGTTTTTT. Protein: CASKTGAGELFF.